This T cell receptor (beta chain) was profiled in a study of blood T cell repertoires in COVID-19. Overall study context: Whether acute or convalescent, the COVID-19 samples came from the United States, Italy and Spain. PBMCs, B-cell-depleted T cells, or T cells provided the cDNA or gDNA that made up the material.

Per the study methods: Counts of nucleated cells, estimated from reference gene primer amplification, were obtained. The method was immunoSEQ multiplex PCR; TCRdb's version includes in-frame clones alone and lacks a portion of them. V, J and clone size were drawn from that table, and D and trimming were deduced from the DNA. In the table there are about 190,000 clones, approximately 79% of which are singletons. Trimming stripped 5 bases from V and 7 bases from J, with 15 bases between. CDR1 LNHDA and CDR2 SQIVND come from the germline V gene (reference sequence). The CDR3 totals 14 residues. This clonotype originated in a woman aged 45-60 years with acute or convalescent COVID-19. The J gene is TRBJ1-5, the V gene TRBV19; D is possibly TRBD1 (5 bases). Input material: peripheral blood. The CDR3 nucleotides are TGTGCCAGTAGTGCCTCTCGGACAACCCAGCCCCAGCATTTT. This codes for CASSASRTTQPQHF.